What follows is one TCR beta chain and its context. What it binds is unknown. Mismatch with germline at one junction end may stem from a read error. CD8 cells classed as naive were CD45RO-negative and positively selected for CCR7, excluding terminally differentiated effector memory CD45RA+ cells. This table comes from immunoSEQ multiplex PCR, and its TCRdb copy is limited to in-frame clones, with some not included. Altogether roughly 1,800,000 clones are present, 85% to 95% being singletons, with the ten largest covering approximately 1.2%. This CDR3 has 16 amino acids. Germline assignment: CDR1 MNHEY and CDR2 SVGAGI. This record belongs to a study of shared clonotypes between healthy human individuals. The study's findings and limits: Non-shared clonotypes had lower generation probabilities than clonotypes shared by all four sorted-subset donors.

Sequenced: naive CD8+ T cells sorted from blood. The receptor was isolated from a man between 18 and 35 years old in good health. The gene calls are TRBV6-5 and TRBJ1-6, with D unresolved. The CDR3 sequence is CASSYSGSSYNPPLHF. The CDR3 DNA is TGTGCCAGCAGTTACTCAGGAAGCTCCTATAATCCACCCCTCCACTTT.